This TCR beta chain was recovered during a study of T cell changes during pregnancy in multiple sclerosis. TCRdb's copy holds only in-frame clones and misses some; the assay was immunoSEQ multiplex PCR. The sample has more than 85,000 clones, 85% to 95% seen once; the top ten hold around 1.4%. The length of the CDR3 is 12 residues. Per the germline V gene, CDR1 is SEHNR and CDR2 is FQNEAQ (reference sequence). The ends were cut back, 5 bases at V and 9 bases at J, with 11 bases in the middle. The origin of this receptor is a female donor in good health, enrolled as a control in a pregnancy study. The J gene is TRBJ2-1, the V gene TRBV7-9; no definite D call. The specimen comprised peripheral blood, sampled in the third trimester of pregnancy. CDR3 DNA: TGTGCCAGCAGCCAAAGAGATAGTGAGCAGTTCTTC. Protein product: CASSQRDSEQFF.